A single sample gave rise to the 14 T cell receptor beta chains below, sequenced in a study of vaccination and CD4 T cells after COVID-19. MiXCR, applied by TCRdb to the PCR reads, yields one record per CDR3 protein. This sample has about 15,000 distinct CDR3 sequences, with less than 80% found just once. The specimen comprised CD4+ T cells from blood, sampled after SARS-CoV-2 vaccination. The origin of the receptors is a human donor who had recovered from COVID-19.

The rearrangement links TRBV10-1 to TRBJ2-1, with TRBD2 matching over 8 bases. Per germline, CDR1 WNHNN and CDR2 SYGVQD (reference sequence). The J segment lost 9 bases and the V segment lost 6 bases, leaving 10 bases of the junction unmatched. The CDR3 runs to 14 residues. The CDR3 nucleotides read TGCGCCAGCAGCGAAGAGCGGGAGTACGGTGAGCAGTTCTTC. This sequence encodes CASSEEREYGEQFF.

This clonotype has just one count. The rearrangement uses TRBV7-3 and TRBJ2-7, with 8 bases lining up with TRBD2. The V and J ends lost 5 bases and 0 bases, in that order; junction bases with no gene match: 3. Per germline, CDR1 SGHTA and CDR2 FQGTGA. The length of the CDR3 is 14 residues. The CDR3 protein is CASSRGGSSYEQYF. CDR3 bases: TGTGCCAGCAGCCGGGGGGGCAGCTCCTACGAGCAGTACTTC.

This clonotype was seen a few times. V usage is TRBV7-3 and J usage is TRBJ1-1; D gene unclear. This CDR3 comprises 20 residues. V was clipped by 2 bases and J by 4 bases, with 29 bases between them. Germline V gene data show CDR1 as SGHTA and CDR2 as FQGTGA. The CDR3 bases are TGTGCCAGCAGCTTAGTTAATCTTGGGAGGCCAGCCCTTCTAAGCACTGAAGCTTTCTTT. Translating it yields CASSLVNLGRPALLSTEAFF.

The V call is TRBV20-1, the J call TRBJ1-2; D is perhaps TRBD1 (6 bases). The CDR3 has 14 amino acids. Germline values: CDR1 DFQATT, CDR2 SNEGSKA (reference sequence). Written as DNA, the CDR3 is TGCAGCGCGAGGCCCCGGGACAATAACTATGGCTACACCTTC. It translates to CSARPRDNNYGYTF.

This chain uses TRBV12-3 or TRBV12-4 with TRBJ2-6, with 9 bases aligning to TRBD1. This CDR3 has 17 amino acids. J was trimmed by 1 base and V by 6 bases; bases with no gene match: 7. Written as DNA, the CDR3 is TGTGCCAGCAGCCCTGGACAGGGGTGGTCTGGGGCCAACGTCCTGACTTTC. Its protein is CASSPGQGWSGANVLTF.

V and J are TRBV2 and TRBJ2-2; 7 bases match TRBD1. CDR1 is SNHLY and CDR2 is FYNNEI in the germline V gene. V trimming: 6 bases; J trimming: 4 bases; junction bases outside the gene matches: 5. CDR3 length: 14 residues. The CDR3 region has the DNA TGTGCCAGCAGCGACAGGGAAGTCACCGGGGAGCTGTTTTTT. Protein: CASSDREVTGELFF.

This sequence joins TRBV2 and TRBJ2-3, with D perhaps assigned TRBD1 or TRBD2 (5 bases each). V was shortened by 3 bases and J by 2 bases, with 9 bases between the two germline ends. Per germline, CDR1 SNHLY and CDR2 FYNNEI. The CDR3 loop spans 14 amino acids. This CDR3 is CASSEWGTTDTQYF. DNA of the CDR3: TGTGCCAGCAGTGAGTGGGGGACCACAGATACGCAGTATTTT.

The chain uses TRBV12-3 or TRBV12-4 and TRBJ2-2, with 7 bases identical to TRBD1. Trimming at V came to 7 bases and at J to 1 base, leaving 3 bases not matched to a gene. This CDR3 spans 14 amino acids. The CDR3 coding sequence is TGTGCCAGCACCCGGGACAGGAACACCGGGGAGCTGTTTTTT. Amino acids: CASTRDRNTGELFF.

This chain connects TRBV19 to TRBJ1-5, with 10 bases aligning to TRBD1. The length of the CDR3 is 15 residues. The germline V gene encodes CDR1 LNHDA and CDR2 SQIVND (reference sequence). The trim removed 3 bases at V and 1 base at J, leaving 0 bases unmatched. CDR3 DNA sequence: TGTGCCAGTAGTATGACAGGGGGCAGCAATCAGCCCCAGCATTTT. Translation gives CASSMTGGSNQPQHF.

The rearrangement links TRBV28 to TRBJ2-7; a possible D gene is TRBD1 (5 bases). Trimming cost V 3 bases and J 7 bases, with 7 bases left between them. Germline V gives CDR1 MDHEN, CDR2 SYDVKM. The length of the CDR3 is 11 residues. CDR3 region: CASSFKGEQYF. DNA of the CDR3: TGTGCCAGCAGTTTTAAGGGGGAGCAGTACTTC.

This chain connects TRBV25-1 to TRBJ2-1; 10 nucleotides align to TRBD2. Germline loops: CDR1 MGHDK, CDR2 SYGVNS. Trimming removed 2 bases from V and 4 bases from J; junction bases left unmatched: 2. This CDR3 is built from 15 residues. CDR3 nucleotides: TGTGCCAGCAGTGAACTAGCGGGAGCATACAATGAGCAGTTCTTC. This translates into CASSELAGAYNEQFF. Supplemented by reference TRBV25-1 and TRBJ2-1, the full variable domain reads EADIYQTPRYLVIGTGKKITLECSQTMGHDKMYWYQQDPGMELHLIHYSYGVNSTEKGDLSSESTVSRIRTEHFPLTLESARPSHTSQYLCASSELAGAYNEQFFGPGTRLTVL.

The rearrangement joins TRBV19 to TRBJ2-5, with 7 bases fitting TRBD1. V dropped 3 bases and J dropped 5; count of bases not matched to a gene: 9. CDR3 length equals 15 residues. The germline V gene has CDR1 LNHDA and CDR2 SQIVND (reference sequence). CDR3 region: CASSIGQGVGETQYF. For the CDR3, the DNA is TGTGCCAGTAGTATTGGCCAGGGGGTTGGGGAGACCCAGTACTTC. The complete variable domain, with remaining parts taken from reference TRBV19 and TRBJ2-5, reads DGGITQSPKYLFRKEGQNVTLSCEQNLNHDAMYWYRQDPGQGLRLIYYSQIVNDFQKGDIAEGYSVSREKKESFPLTVTSAQKNPTAFYLCASSIGQGVGETQYFGPGTRLLVL.

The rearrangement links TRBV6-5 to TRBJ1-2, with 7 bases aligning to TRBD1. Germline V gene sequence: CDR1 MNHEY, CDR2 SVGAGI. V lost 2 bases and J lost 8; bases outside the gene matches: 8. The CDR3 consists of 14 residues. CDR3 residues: CASSYPGQGEGYTF. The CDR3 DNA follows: TGTGCCAGCAGTTACCCGGGGCAGGGGGAAGGCTACACCTTC.

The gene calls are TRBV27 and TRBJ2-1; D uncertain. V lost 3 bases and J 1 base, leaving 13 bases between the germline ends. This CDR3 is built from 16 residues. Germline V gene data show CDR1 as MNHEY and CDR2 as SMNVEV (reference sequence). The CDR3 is CASSFKLTESYNEQFF. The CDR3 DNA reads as TGTGCCAGCAGTTTCAAGCTGACGGAGTCCTACAATGAGCAGTTCTTC.